This record looks at one T cell receptor (beta chain) sequence and its context. Antigen: not known. PCR was performed using 60 Vbeta and 13 Jbeta primers. Original processing notes: Approximately 86 million unique TCR beta chains, 10 million to 14 million shared, were counted in a later analysis. Data came from immunoSEQ multiplex PCR; TCRdb stores just in-frame clones and leaves some out. V, J and clone size were drawn from that table, and D and trimming were deduced from the DNA. The table lists around 150,000 clones, 75% to 90% of them singletons, with around 0.97% in the top ten. This sample was included in a study of cytomegalovirus exposure and HLA in healthy donors. With 0 bases removed from V and 1 base from J, the gap between germline ends came to 6 bases. The germline CDR1 and CDR2 sequences are KGHSH and LQKENI. The CDR3 runs to 15 residues. General study findings and limits: Among the most significant clusters, several appeared linked to common viral pathogens in a later analysis. The study reported that TCR beta sequences accurately predicted HLA-A and HLA-B alleles in most subjects. Prior analysis indicated that the majority of TCR beta V segments exhibited productivity approximately 90% or approximately 30% of the time.

This chain joins TRBV18 and TRBJ2-2; D remains unclear. The clonotype originates from a girl under 10 years old in good health and CMV-seropositive. The sample was PBMCs. CDR3 region: CASSPPSLNTGELFF. DNA of the CDR3: TGTGCCAGCTCACCACCATCCCTGAACACCGGGGAGCTGTTTTTT.